One and the same sample provided the 10 T cell receptor beta chains below, sequenced in a study of T cell responses to AZD1222 COVID-19 vaccine (dated by TCRdb to the early 2020s). Library generation was performed with the immunoSEQ multiplex PCR assay. Here the immuneACCESS table is served through TCRdb, limited to in-frame sequences with V and J called. Missing clones are a known gap in these copies; in checked studies unresolved V genes cover under half, and the rest lacks a known reason. This sample holds around 95,000 clones; 88% were observed only once. 1.8% of the sample is taken by the ten largest. The time point label on this specimen signifies: baseline before first vaccination. The material was peripheral blood, obtained on day 0 of AZD1222 vaccination. The source is an adult in good health.

The chain couples TRBV9 to TRBJ1-2; D perhaps matches TRBD1 (6 bases). The CDR3 consists of 15 residues. Germline V gene sequence: CDR1 SGDLS, CDR2 YYNGEE. The ends were cut back, 0 bases at V and 1 base at J, with 10 bases in the middle. CDR3 DNA sequence: TGTGCCAGCAGCGTAGGACAGGAGATTAACTATGGCTACACCTTC. Protein sequence: CASSVGQEINYGYTF.

The chain employs TRBV25-1 and TRBJ1-6; 8 bases align to TRBD1. Germline V gene sequence: CDR1 MGHDK, CDR2 SYGVNS. V shed 6 bases and J 9 bases; nucleotides not matched to a gene: 7. The CDR3 is made up of 14 amino acids. CDR3 amino acids: CASREQGGGSPLHF. The CDR3 DNA reads TGTGCCAGCAGGGAACAGGGGGGGGGTTCACCCCTCCACTTT.

The J gene is TRBJ2-1, the V gene TRBV2; D not resolved. This CDR3 is 13 amino acids long. Trimming pared 8 bases from V and 2 bases from J, leaving 10 bases between. CDR1 is SNHLY, CDR2 FYNNEI, per germline. The CDR3 DNA is TGTGCCAGCTCGGAATCCGCCTACAATGAGCAGTTCTTC. It codes for CASSESAYNEQFF.

The chain couples TRBV6-2 or TRBV6-3 to TRBJ2-1; 9 positions match TRBD2. This CDR3 comprises 14 residues. CDR1 and CDR2 from the germline V gene are MNHEY and SVGEGT. Trimming removed 5 bases from V and 7 bases from J; junction bases left unmatched: 6. The CDR3 protein is CASSHSGSGNEQFF. The CDR3 DNA follows: TGTGCCAGCAGTCATAGCGGGAGCGGGAATGAGCAGTTCTTC.

The rearrangement links TRBV5-6 to TRBJ2-5; no clear D gene. Germline CDR1 is SGHDT and CDR2 is YYEEEE. The CDR3 has 18 residues. V was cut by 1 base and J by 0 bases, with 19 bases left in between. The CDR3 DNA sequence: TGTGCCAGCAGCTTGTCATCGGAAGCGTTCGTATACCAAGAGACCCAGTACTTC. Its translation: CASSLSSEAFVYQETQYF.

The chain couples TRBV11-2 to TRBJ1-1; weak D call: TRBD1 (5 bases). CDR3 length equals 15 residues. Between the trimmed V and J ends, which lost 5 bases and 5 bases, there was a span of 18 bases. Germline lookup yields CDR1 SGHAT and CDR2 FQNNGV. CDR3 in DNA: TGTGCCAGCAGCACGTCTTCTGGGGCGCGTACTGAAGCTTTCTTT. Its protein product is CASSTSSGARTEAFF.

V and J are TRBV4-3 and TRBJ2-1; no reliable D call. Looked up from germline, CDR1 is LGHNA and CDR2 is YSLEER. The CDR3 length is 14 residues. V lost 0 bases to trimming and J lost 2 bases, with 5 bases between them. CDR3 nucleotides: TGCGCCAGCAGCCAAGACACCGCCTACAATGAGCAGTTCTTC. Protein sequence: CASSQDTAYNEQFF.

The chain couples TRBV20-1 to TRBJ2-6, with D perhaps assigned TRBD1 or TRBD2 (6 bases each). Per the germline V gene, CDR1 is DFQATT and CDR2 is SNEGSKA (reference sequence). This CDR3 spans 15 amino acids. V lost 3 bases and J 5 bases, leaving 14 bases between the germline ends. The CDR3 sequence is CSASPLGGRANVLTF. In DNA, the CDR3 is TGCAGTGCTAGTCCCCTAGGGGGGCGGGCCAACGTCCTGACTTTC.

The gene calls are TRBV15 and TRBJ2-4, with 8 nucleotides matching TRBD1. Trimming took 1 base from V and 4 from J; bases not matched to a gene: 12. There are 18 residues in the CDR3. Germline CDR1 is LNHNV and CDR2 is YYDKDF (reference sequence). In nucleotides, the CDR3 is TGTGCCACCAGCAGAGTGGGGGGCCGGGACAGGCAAAAAAACATTCAGTACTTC. It encodes CATSRVGGRDRQKNIQYF. Full variable domain (rest looked up from reference TRBV15 and TRBJ2-4): DAMVIQNPRYQVTQFGKPVTLSCSQTLNHNVMYWYQQKSSQAPKLLFHYYDKDFNNEADTPDNFQSRRPNTSFCFLDIRSPGLGDTAMYLCATSRVGGRDRQKNIQYFGAGTRLSVL.

V and J are TRBV5-4 and TRBJ2-3; tentatively, D is TRBD2 (6 bases). The CDR3 covers 15 residues. Germline V gene sequence: CDR1 SGHNT, CDR2 YYREEE (reference sequence). The V end was cut by 3 bases, the J end by 0 bases, with 11 bases between. The CDR3 loop reads CASSWSGSSTDTQYF. CDR3 DNA sequence: TGTGCCAGCAGCTGGAGCGGGTCTAGCACAGATACGCAGTATTTT. Complete variable domain (other parts from reference TRBV5-4 and TRBJ2-3): ETGVTQSPTHLIKTRGQQVTLRCSSQSGHNTVSWYQQALGQGPQFIFQYYREEENGRGNFPPRFSGLQFPNYSSELNVNALELDDSALYLCASSWSGSSTDTQYFGPGTRLTVL.